This T cell receptor beta chain was sequenced for a study of blood T cells in healthy people across ages. CDR3 length equals 20 residues. The junction had 11 bases not matched to a gene; V was cut back by 3 bases and J by 2 bases. Germline V gene sequence: CDR1 LGHDT, CDR2 YNNKEL (reference sequence). Study-wide points: Considered underestimates were the diversity estimates obtained from one million T cells.

Caucasian individuals from Russia who were healthy and aged 6 to 90 acted as donors. For the second PCR, which ran for roughly 6 to 12 cycles, a sample-barcoded 5' primer and a J-beta primer mix were used. Researchers report that a template-switch adaptor with 12 random nucleotides tagged each cDNA molecule. MiXCR, applied by TCRdb to the 5' RACE reads, yields one record per CDR3 protein. The data show about 800,000 distinct CDR3 sequences, roughly 25% seen once. Notes on this clonotype: Its antigen remains unknown.

The data were also submitted as part of a second study, on T cells of mothers and their children. That study adds: Researchers report slightly higher, though non-significant, overlap in related mother-child pairs than in unrelated pairs.

The sequenced sample was blood. This receptor was taken from a boy younger than 18 in good health. The V and J genes are TRBV3-1 and TRBJ2-1, with 15 bases fitting TRBD2. For the CDR3, the DNA is TGTGCCAGCAGCCATCCCGGACTAGCGGGGGGGCTGAGCACCTACAATGAGCAGTTCTTC. This translates into CASSHPGLAGGLSTYNEQFF.